One sample yielded the 29 T cell receptor beta chains listed below, sequenced in a study of blood T cells in healthy people across ages. A J-beta primer mix and a sample-barcoded 5' primer were used in a second PCR of about 6 to 12 cycles. MiXCR, applied by TCRdb to the 5' RACE reads, yields one record per CDR3 protein. This sample yields about 570,000 distinct CDR3 sequences, of which approximately 27% are seen a single time; 15% to 20% belongs to the top ten. Specimen: blood. These receptors were obtained from a woman in her 70s in good health.

This chain connects TRBV6-1 to TRBJ2-3; no clear D gene. The CDR3 totals 14 residues. Germline lookup yields CDR1 MNHNS and CDR2 SASEGT. V was pared by 5 bases and J by 5 bases, with 14 bases between. The CDR3 is CASSHPPLGDTQYF. CDR3 in DNA: TGTGCCAGCAGTCACCCCCCTCTGGGAGATACGCAGTATTTT.

The chain is built from TRBV9 and TRBJ2-5; 9 positions agree with TRBD1. Trimming cost V 7 bases and J 4 bases; bases outside gene matches: 8. The CDR3 loop spans 14 amino acids. Germline-derived CDR1 and CDR2 are SGDLS and YYNGEE. CDR3 residues: CASATGGISETQYF. The CDR3 DNA sequence: TGTGCCAGCGCGACAGGGGGAATATCAGAGACCCAGTACTTC.

This clonotype was counted between two and nine times. The V and J genes are TRBV29-1 and TRBJ1-4; D remains ambiguous. CDR1 and CDR2 (germline): SQVTM, ANQGSEA. The length of the CDR3 is 10 residues. Trimming removed 7 bases from V and 8 bases from J, with 8 bases in between. Here the CDR3 DNA reads TGCAGCGGCCTAGGGGAAAAACTGTTTTTT. As protein: CSGLGEKLFF.

This chain connects TRBV2 to TRBJ2-2; a weak D match, TRBD1 (6 bases). This CDR3 is 15 amino acids long. V shed 6 bases and J shed 6 bases, with 17 bases lying between them. Germline lookup yields CDR1 SNHLY and CDR2 FYNNEI. The CDR3: CASRAGTQRAGELFF. The CDR3 DNA follows: TGTGCCAGCAGAGCCGGGACACAACGAGCCGGGGAGCTGTTTTTT.

V gene TRBV10-3 combines with J gene TRBJ1-2; D call uncertain. This CDR3 has 12 residues. Germline assignment: CDR1 ENHRY and CDR2 SYGVKD. With 11 bases removed from V and 0 bases from J, the gap between germline ends came to 10 bases. In nucleotides, the CDR3 is TGTGCCGTCGGGATGGCTAACTATGGCTACACCTTC. It yields the protein CAVGMANYGYTF.

This clonotype was detected a few times. The rearrangement uses TRBV7-8 and TRBJ2-7; D call uncertain. This CDR3 has 11 residues. With 3 bases removed from V and 6 bases from J, the gap between germline ends came to 6 bases. Germline CDR1 and CDR2: SGHVS and FQNEAQ. DNA of the CDR3: TGTGCCAGCAGCTTTACATCCGAGCAGTACTTC. Protein product: CASSFTSEQYF.

The V gene is TRBV6-2 or TRBV6-3, the J gene TRBJ2-5; no clear D gene. The DNA end is more similar to TRBJ2-7, so the J call may be wrong. The CDR3 spans 15 residues. Germline loops: CDR1 MNHEY, CDR2 SVGEGT. The CDR3 reads CASSYSGLSSYEQYF. The CDR3 DNA reads TGTGCCAGCAGTTACTCGGGGTTGAGCTCCTACGAGCAGTACTTC.

This clonotype was observed at least ten times. V is TRBV18 and J is TRBJ2-1, with 7 bases that match TRBD1. CDR1 and CDR2 (germline): KGHSH, LQKENI. V was clipped by 4 bases and J by 5 bases; unmatched bases: 5. The CDR3 consists of 14 residues. The CDR3 DNA reads TGTGCCAGCTCACAAACAGGACAGGACAATGAGCAGTTCTTC. It encodes CASSQTGQDNEQFF.

Many counts were recorded for this clonotype. The gene calls are TRBV7-9 and TRBJ2-5, with D maybe TRBD2 (6 bases). Trimming stripped 5 bases from V and 5 bases from J, with 15 bases between. This CDR3 is 14 amino acids long. Per the germline V gene, CDR1 is SEHNR and CDR2 is FQNEAQ (reference sequence). The DNA of the CDR3 is TGTGCCAGCAGCCCGGGGACTGCTCGCGAGACCCAGTACTTC. Residues: CASSPGTARETQYF.

The chain carries TRBV4-2 and TRBJ1-4; possibly TRBD1 for D (5 bases). The CDR3 runs 17 residues. The germline V gene encodes CDR1 LGHNA and CDR2 YNFKEQ. V lost 0 bases to trimming and J lost 2 bases, with 13 bases between them. CDR3 bases: TGTGCCAGCAGCCAAGAACGGGGGATGGTTACTAATGAAAAACTGTTTTTT. Protein: CASSQERGMVTNEKLFF.

This sequence joins TRBV20-1 and TRBJ2-7; D unresolved. V dropped 0 bases and J dropped 4 bases, with 13 bases sitting between them. CDR3 size: 14 residues. Looked up from germline, CDR1 is DFQATT and CDR2 is SNEGSKA (reference sequence). DNA of the CDR3: TGCAGTGCTAGAGATCGGGCTACCAATTACGAGCAGTACTTC. Its protein product is CSARDRATNYEQYF.

In its sample, this clonotype was seen many times. The gene calls are TRBV12-3 or TRBV12-4 and TRBJ2-3; 11 bases map to TRBD2. The ends lost 3 bases at V and 5 bases at J; junction bases unmatched: 7. The CDR3 length is 16 residues. CDR3 loop: CASSFGMTSGKDTQYF. CDR3 nucleotides: TGTGCCAGCAGTTTTGGGATGACTAGCGGGAAAGATACGCAGTATTTT.

This clonotype has a handful of counts. The chain couples TRBV5-1 to TRBJ1-1; TRBD1 matches at 7 bases. CDR1 and CDR2 from the germline V gene are SGHRS and YFSETQ. Trimming at V came to 4 bases and at J to 5 bases, leaving 14 bases not matched to a gene. There are 16 residues in the CDR3. The CDR3 coding sequence is TGCGCCAGCAGCCTCCACCCCGACAGGGCGACGACTGAAGCTTTCTTT. Translated, it gives CASSLHPDRATTEAFF.

This chain links TRBV20-1 with TRBJ2-1; TRBD2 matches at 13 bases. J was trimmed by 7 bases and V by 4 bases; bases with no gene match: 13. There are 17 residues in the CDR3. Germline lookup yields CDR1 DFQATT and CDR2 SNEGSKA (reference sequence). CDR3 residues: CSAIGGGTSGVGNEQFF. In DNA, the CDR3 is TGCAGTGCTATAGGTGGAGGGACTAGCGGGGTTGGGAATGAGCAGTTCTTC.

The V and J genes are TRBV6-2 or TRBV6-3 and TRBJ1-1, with D perhaps TRBD1 (5 bases). Trimming removed 5 bases from V and 5 bases from J, with 12 bases in between. The CDR3 is 13 amino acids. Germline assignment: CDR1 MNHEY and CDR2 SVGEGT. CDR3 DNA sequence: TGTGCCAGCAGTAGGGACTTTCCAACTGAAGCTTTCTTT. This encodes CASSRDFPTEAFF.

This clonotype has a handful of counts. V gene TRBV21-1 combines with J gene TRBJ2-7. TRBV21-1 is a documented pseudogene. CDR3 size: 11 residues. The CDR3 spells CASSPIGEQYF. The CDR3 nucleotides are TGTGCCAGCAGCCCTATCGGCGAGCAGTACTTC.

Regarding this clonotype: One end of the junction is discordant with germline, which a read error may explain. The chain has TRBV6-5 and TRBJ1-4; D is uncertain. Germline lookup yields CDR1 MNHEY and CDR2 SVGAGI. CDR3 length equals 11 residues. Here the CDR3 reads CASSYPFLPPF. The CDR3 DNA reads TGTGCCAGCAGTTACCCTTTCCTGCCCCCTTTT.

This chain uses TRBV28 with TRBJ1-4; weak D call: TRBD1 (6 bases). V was shortened by 5 bases and J by 6 bases, with 16 bases between the two germline ends. The CDR3 extends over 15 amino acids. In germline, CDR1 is MDHEN, CDR2 SYDVKM. The CDR3 sequence: CASSIPGHMDEKLFF. As DNA, the CDR3 is TGTGCCAGCAGTATACCGGGACATATGGATGAAAAACTGTTTTTT.

This rearrangement joins TRBV6-5 to TRBJ1-1; tentative D call: TRBD1 (5 bases). The length of the CDR3 is 16 residues. CDR1 and CDR2 (germline): MNHEY, SVGAGI. V was clipped by 6 bases and J by 3 bases, with 20 bases between them. CDR3 region: CASSSPWGGEDTEAFF. In nucleotides, the CDR3 is TGTGCCAGCAGCTCCCCGTGGGGGGGGGAGGACACTGAAGCTTTCTTT.

The rearrangement links TRBV7-2 to TRBJ1-2, with 11 bases fitting TRBD1. J gave up 6 bases and V 5 bases, and 8 bases lay outside the gene matches. CDR1 and CDR2 (germline): SGHTA, FQGNSA. This CDR3 comprises 15 residues. The CDR3 reads CASSQIADRGHGYTF. In DNA, the CDR3 is TGTGCCAGCAGCCAAATTGCGGACAGGGGGCATGGCTACACCTTC.

The gene calls are TRBV3-1 and TRBJ2-1, with 10 bases lining up with TRBD2. Germline V gene data show CDR1 as LGHDT and CDR2 as YNNKEL (reference sequence). V lost 1 base to trimming and J lost 5 bases; unmatched junction nucleotides: 2. The CDR3 runs to 15 residues. The CDR3 sequence: CASSQGTSGHNEQFF. CDR3 coding DNA: TGTGCCAGCAGCCAAGGGACTAGCGGACACAATGAGCAGTTCTTC.

This chain uses TRBV11-1 with TRBJ2-5; possibly TRBD1 for D (5 bases). Trimming removed 7 bases from V and 0 bases from J, with 12 bases in between. Germline V gene data show CDR1 as SGHAT and CDR2 as FQDESV (reference sequence). The CDR3 spans 14 residues. The CDR3 loop reads CASNKRQYQETQYF. The CDR3 DNA is TGTGCCAGCAACAAGAGACAGTACCAAGAGACCCAGTACTTC.

This clonotype was observed a handful of times. The junction and the germline gene differ at one end; a read error may be behind it. The chain carries TRBV12-3 or TRBV12-4 and TRBJ2-5; D gene unclear. The DNA end favors TRBJ2-1, so the J call may be wrong. This CDR3 is built from 13 residues. The CDR3: CASNLVPGNEQFF. CDR3 DNA: TGTGCCAGCAATTTAGTTCCCGGGAATGAGCAGTTCTTC.

This clonotype was counted many times. The chain couples TRBV4-1 to TRBJ2-2, with TRBD1 matching over 7 bases. The germline V gene encodes CDR1 MGHRA and CDR2 YSYEKL. This CDR3 has 16 amino acids. With V trimmed by 4 bases and J by 4 bases, 9 bases remained unmatched. As DNA, the CDR3 is TGCGCCAGCAGCCCCTCTCCGGGACAGATCACCGGGGAGCTGTTTTTT. This gives the protein CASSPSPGQITGELFF.

The sample holds many counts of this clonotype. The chain recombines TRBV20-1 with TRBJ2-5; the match to TRBD1 covers 8 bases. The junction had 7 bases not matched to a gene; V was cut back by 3 bases and J by 7 bases. Germline V gene data show CDR1 as DFQATT and CDR2 as SNEGSKA (reference sequence). This CDR3 region has 13 residues. CDR3 nucleotides: TGCAGTGCTAGGGCAGGGGGCAGAGGGACCCAGTACTTC. Translation gives CSARAGGRGTQYF.

The chain is built from TRBV7-2 and TRBJ1-1; tentative D call: TRBD1 (6 bases). V lost 5 bases and J lost 1, with 14 bases in between. CDR1 SGHTA and CDR2 FQGNSA come from the germline V gene. The CDR3 extends over 15 amino acids. This CDR3 is CASSAYQGKNTEAFF. CDR3 nucleotide sequence: TGTGCCAGCAGCGCATATCAGGGGAAGAACACTGAAGCTTTCTTT.

The CDR3 bases are TGCAGCGCGACTAGTCCCAGCACCGGGGAGCTGTTTTTT. It specifies CSATSPSTGELFF. The chain employs TRBV20-1 and TRBJ2-2, with D tentatively TRBD2 (6 bases). This CDR3 spans 13 amino acids. Germline CDR1 is DFQATT and CDR2 is SNEGSKA (reference sequence).

Remarks on this clonotype: The CDR3 carries no conserved terminal phenylalanine or tryptophan, so it likely arises from a read error. The chain carries TRBV29-1 and TRBJ1-2; weak D call: TRBD1 (5 bases). Germline CDR1 is SQVTM and CDR2 is ANQGSEA. V dropped 6 bases and J dropped 0 bases, with 14 bases sitting between them. The CDR3 has 14 residues. The CDR3 spells CSVLRDGANYGYTL. CDR3 coding DNA: TGCAGCGTGCTTAGGGACGGGGCTAACTATGGCTACACCTTA.

The genes are TRBV11-2 and TRBJ2-5, with 13 bases fitting TRBD2. CDR1 and CDR2 (germline): SGHAT, FQNNGV. The V segment lost 6 bases and the J segment 5 bases; nucleotides outside the gene matches: 12. CDR3 length: 17 residues. The CDR3, as DNA: TGTGCCAGCAGATTGACGGCACTAGCGGGAGGGTTTGAGACCCAGTACTTC. It yields the protein CASRLTALAGGFETQYF.